Below, 29 T cell receptor beta chains from the same sample are listed, as sequenced in a study of cytomegalovirus exposure and HLA in healthy donors. 13 Jbeta primers and 60 Vbeta primers were used for the PCR. TCRdb's table, derived via immunoSEQ multiplex PCR, lists solely in-frame clones and lacks some. The sample records around 160,000 clones, roughly two thirds being singletons. Sequenced material: PBMCs. All receptors derive from a woman in her forties in good health and CMV-seropositive.

This clone has just a few counts. The CDR3 reads CATSTGTSGNEQFF. CDR3 nucleotides: TGTGCCACCAGCACCGGGACTAGCGGTAATGAGCAGTTCTTC. The rearrangement uses TRBV15 and TRBJ2-1; 11 bases map to TRBD2. The length of the CDR3 is 14 residues. The ends lost 4 bases at V and 7 bases at J; junction bases unmatched: 3. From germline, CDR1 is LNHNV and CDR2 YYDKDF (reference sequence). Complete variable domain (other parts from reference TRBV15 and TRBJ2-1): DAMVIQNPRYQVTQFGKPVTLSCSQTLNHNVMYWYQQKSSQAPKLLFHYYDKDFNNEADTPDNFQSRRPNTSFCFLDIRSPGLGDTAMYLCATSTGTSGNEQFFGPGTRLTVL.

A few counts support this clone. The rearrangement links TRBV4-1 to TRBJ1-4, with D tentatively TRBD1 (5 bases). CDR3 length: 16 amino acids. From germline, CDR1 is MGHRA and CDR2 YSYEKL. Trimming cost V 4 bases and J 7 bases, with 19 bases left between them. The CDR3 nucleotides read TGCGCCAGCAGCCCACTAAAGTGGGGGGATGGTGAAAAACTGTTTTTT. Residues: CASSPLKWGDGEKLFF.

As for this clone: An end of the junction does not agree with germline; a read error may underlie this. The CDR3 nucleotides are TGTGCCAGTAGTAGGGGCAGTTATAGCAATCAGCCCCAGAATTTT. It yields the protein CASSRGSYSNQPQNF. V and J are TRBV19 and TRBJ1-5, with D perhaps matching TRBD1 (5 bases). The germline V gene encodes CDR1 LNHDA and CDR2 SQIVND (reference sequence). The CDR3 has 15 amino acids.

The chain employs TRBV28 and TRBJ1-4, with TRBD1 matching 10 bases. The CDR3 contains 15 residues. J lost 6 bases, V lost 6 bases, and 7 bases had no gene match. Germline V lookup: CDR1 MDHEN, CDR2 SYDVKM. The CDR3 loop reads CASSNTGTGDEKLFF. CDR3 nucleotides: TGTGCCAGCAGCAATACCGGGACAGGGGATGAAAAACTGTTTTTT.

This clone was seen a single time. The chain employs TRBV5-1 and TRBJ2-5, with 10 bases matching TRBD2. Trimming removed 4 bases from V and 4 bases from J; junction bases left unmatched: 4. Looked up from germline, CDR1 is SGHRS and CDR2 is YFSETQ. CDR3 length: 14 residues. CDR3 nucleotides: TGCGCCAGCAGCCCGGGACTAGCGAGAGAGACCCAGTACTTC. Residues: CASSPGLARETQYF.

This chain links TRBV4-2 with TRBJ1-1; D is possibly TRBD1 (5 bases). The CDR3 sequence is 15 residues long. The germline CDR1 and CDR2 sequences are LGHNA and YNFKEQ. Trimming took off 4 bases at V and 4 bases at J, with 16 bases between the two ends. The CDR3 nucleotides are TGTGCCAGCAGCCCCGCGGGGCAGGGTTTCACTGAAGCTTTCTTT. Encoded protein: CASSPAGQGFTEAFF.

This clone was counted only a few times. V usage is TRBV6-4 and J usage is TRBJ2-6, with 7 positions matching TRBD2. The CDR3 totals 16 residues. Germline trimming cut 0 bases from V and 2 bases from J; bases unmatched to any gene: 1. CDR1 MRHNA and CDR2 SNTAGT come from the germline V gene. CDR3 DNA sequence: TGTGCCAGCAGTGACTCGGGAGGGGCTGGGGCCAACGTCCTGACTTTC. It codes for CASSDSGGAGANVLTF.

CDR3 sequence (DNA): TGTGCCAGCAGCTTTTGGGGGGAAGTGAACACTGAAGCTTTCTTT. Amino acids: CASSFWGEVNTEAFF. The chain combines TRBV5-4 with TRBJ1-1, with TRBD1 as a possible D gene (5 bases). Germline CDR1 reads SGHNT; CDR2 reads YYREEE (reference sequence). The V gene lost 2 bases and the J gene lost 0 bases, with 11 bases spanning the gap. CDR3 size: 15 residues.

J is TRBJ2-4 and V is TRBV28, with TRBD1 identical over 8 bases. Germline V gene sequence: CDR1 MDHEN, CDR2 SYDVKM. The ends lost 6 bases at V and 8 bases at J; junction bases unmatched: 6. The CDR3 totals 13 residues. In DNA form, the CDR3 reads TGTGCCAGCAGCACCTCAGGGGGCGACATTCAGTACTTC. Protein sequence: CASSTSGGDIQYF.

This clone has just a few counts. The J gene is TRBJ2-3, the V gene TRBV7-2, with 9 nucleotides matching TRBD2. This CDR3 spans 16 amino acids. V dropped 4 bases and J dropped 6; count of bases not matched to a gene: 11. The V gene's germline CDR1 is SGHTA and CDR2 FQGNSA. The chain's CDR3 is CASSSRVAGAPDTQYF. CDR3 DNA: TGTGCCAGCAGCTCCAGGGTAGCGGGGGCTCCGGATACGCAGTATTTT.

The rearrangement links TRBV29-1 to TRBJ2-5; 7 nucleotides line up with TRBD1. V dropped 3 bases and J dropped 1; count of bases not matched to a gene: 5. The CDR3 sequence is 14 residues long. Per germline, CDR1 SQVTM and CDR2 ANQGSEA. The DNA of the CDR3 is TGCAGCGTTGACGGAGACAGGGCCCAAGAGACCCAGTACTTC. Its translation: CSVDGDRAQETQYF.

A remark on this clone: Germline and junction disagree at one end, which may indicate a read error. V and J are TRBV4-2 and TRBJ1-2, with D uncertain. Per the germline V gene, CDR1 is LGHNA and CDR2 is YNFKEQ. The CDR3 spans 15 residues. CDR3 nucleotides: TGTGCCAGCAGCCAAGATCCCCCCGTTAACTATGGCTACCCCTTC. Translating it yields CASSQDPPVNYGYPF.

There are a few counts of this clone. CDR3 sequence reads: CASSLGLAGVETQYF. CDR3 bases: TGTGCCAGCAGTTTGGGACTAGCGGGAGTGGAAACGCAGTATTTT. The chain links TRBV28 to TRBJ2-3; 14 positions agree with TRBD2. The V gene end was trimmed by 3 bases and the J gene end by 9 bases; junction bases not matched to a gene: 5. Germline V gives CDR1 MDHEN, CDR2 SYDVKM. This CDR3 is 15 amino acids long.

The chain joins TRBV4-3 to TRBJ1-6; TRBD1 matches 7 bases. V shed 4 bases, J shed 7 bases, and the junction held 7 bases outside the gene matches. Per germline, CDR1 LGHNA and CDR2 YSLEER. The CDR3 contains 15 residues. The chain's CDR3 is CASSRGQGGNSPLHF. In DNA form, the CDR3 reads TGCGCCAGCAGCCGGGGGCAGGGGGGAAATTCACCCCTCCACTTT.

CDR3 amino acids: CASSAYRTGGYTF. The CDR3 nucleotides read TGTGCCAGCAGCGCCTACAGGACCGGGGGCTACACCTTC. This chain connects TRBV7-2 to TRBJ1-2, with D perhaps matching TRBD1 (5 bases). This CDR3 contains 13 residues. Germline assignment: CDR1 SGHTA and CDR2 FQGNSA. V was cut by 5 bases and J by 8 bases, with 15 bases left in between.

The chain carries TRBV19 and TRBJ2-1, with D possibly matching TRBD2 (6 bases). Germline assignment: CDR1 LNHDA and CDR2 SQIVND (reference sequence). Trimming cost V 6 bases and J 5 bases, with 23 bases left between them. CDR3 length: 17 amino acids. CDR3 protein: CASSFGVEGPPHNEQFF. DNA of the CDR3: TGTGCCAGTAGCTTCGGAGTGGAGGGGCCCCCTCACAATGAGCAGTTCTTC. Supplemented by reference TRBV19 and TRBJ2-1, the full variable domain reads DGGITQSPKYLFRKEGQNVTLSCEQNLNHDAMYWYRQDPGQGLRLIYYSQIVNDFQKGDIAEGYSVSREKKESFPLTVTSAQKNPTAFYLCASSFGVEGPPHNEQFFGPGTRLTVL.

The V gene is TRBV2, the J gene TRBJ2-2; 7 nucleotides line up with TRBD2. J lost 2 bases, V lost 6 bases, and 6 bases had no gene match. Germline CDR1 and CDR2: SNHLY and FYNNEI. This CDR3 region has 15 residues. The CDR3 region is CASSGRQGNTGELFF. CDR3 nucleotides: TGTGCCAGCAGCGGGAGGCAGGGAAACACCGGGGAGCTGTTTTTT.

This clone appeared a few times. This chain links TRBV6-1 with TRBJ1-5; D is ambiguous. CDR1 is MNHNS, CDR2 SASEGT, per germline. The CDR3 sequence is 13 residues long. Trimming took 3 bases from V and 5 from J, leaving 8 bases between them. The CDR3 is CASSDDRDQPQHF. CDR3 nucleotides: TGTGCCAGCAGTGATGATAGAGATCAGCCCCAGCATTTT.

This chain links TRBV5-4 with TRBJ2-7, with D perhaps matching TRBD2 (6 bases). The germline gives CDR1 SGHNT, CDR2 YYREEE (reference sequence). The CDR3 has 14 amino acids. V was clipped by 0 bases and J by 2 bases, with 9 bases between them. CDR3 protein: CASSLGLVPYEQYF. The DNA of the CDR3 is TGTGCCAGCAGCTTGGGACTAGTGCCCTACGAGCAGTACTTC.

The chain links TRBV4-3 to TRBJ2-2; D remains ambiguous. The length of the CDR3 is 13 residues. Deletions cut 0 bases from V and 5 bases from J, with 4 bases between. The germline V gene encodes CDR1 LGHNA and CDR2 YSLEER. The CDR3 DNA reads TGCGCCAGCAGCCAAGATATGACCGGGGAGCTGTTTTTT. It translates to CASSQDMTGELFF.

This clone appeared a single time. This chain connects TRBV7-2 to TRBJ2-7; tentative D call: TRBD1 (5 bases). Germline V CDR1 and CDR2: SGHTA, FQGNSA. V lost 1 base and J 2 bases, leaving 21 bases between the germline ends. The CDR3 is 18 residues long. The CDR3 DNA follows: TGTGCCAGCAGCTTAGAAATCACTTCAGACCAGGGCGCCTACGAGCAGTACTTC. Protein sequence: CASSLEITSDQGAYEQYF.

V and J are TRBV6-1 and TRBJ2-5, with TRBD1 matching over 9 bases. Germline-derived CDR1 and CDR2 are MNHNS and SASEGT. The CDR3 length is 13 residues. The ends lost 7 bases at V and 4 bases at J; junction bases unmatched: 4. CDR3 residues: CASNRQGGETQYF. The CDR3 nucleotides read TGTGCCAGCAACAGACAGGGGGGAGAGACCCAGTACTTC.

The chain combines TRBV11-2 with TRBJ2-1; 8 positions agree with TRBD2. J was trimmed by 2 bases and V by 1 base; bases with no gene match: 1. CDR1 and CDR2 (germline): SGHAT, FQNNGV. The CDR3 contains 15 residues. The CDR3 reads CASSLVRGAYNEQFF. CDR3 in DNA: TGTGCCAGCAGCTTAGTGCGGGGGGCCTACAATGAGCAGTTCTTC.

CDR3 bases: TGTGCCAGCAGCCCCCGAGGACAGGGTTCCCTCAATGAGCAGTTCTTC. It encodes CASSPRGQGSLNEQFF. The J gene is TRBJ2-1, the V gene TRBV9; 8 bases fit TRBD1. The ends lost 4 bases at V and 6 bases at J; junction bases unmatched: 12. The CDR3 consists of 16 residues. CDR1 SGDLS and CDR2 YYNGEE come from the germline V gene.

This clone has a handful of counts. V is TRBV7-2 and J is TRBJ1-4, with D perhaps matching TRBD1 (6 bases). The CDR3 loop spans 16 amino acids. Germline V gene lookup returns CDR1 SGHTA and CDR2 FQGNSA. Trimming cost V 2 bases and J 4 bases, with 14 bases left between them. The chain's CDR3 is CASSLNPTGINEKLFF. In DNA, the CDR3 is TGTGCCAGCAGCTTAAACCCGACAGGCATTAATGAAAAACTGTTTTTT.

CDR3 protein: CASSDRDINYEQYF. The CDR3 bases are TGTGCCAGCAGTGATAGGGACATAAACTACGAGCAGTACTTC. J is TRBJ2-7 and V is TRBV6-1; D perhaps matches TRBD1 (6 bases). Germline V gene data show CDR1 as MNHNS and CDR2 as SASEGT. The V end lost 3 bases, the J end lost 3 bases, and 12 bases lay between the germline ends. CDR3 size: 14 residues.

This clone was counted only a few times. The V call is TRBV5-1, the J call TRBJ2-1; TRBD1 might be the D (6 bases). V was cut by 4 bases and J by 8 bases, with 19 bases left in between. Germline V lookup: CDR1 SGHRS, CDR2 YFSETQ. The CDR3 covers 15 residues. The chain's CDR3 is CASSPGHATGDEQFF. The CDR3 DNA is TGCGCCAGCAGCCCGGGCCATGCGACAGGAGATGAGCAGTTCTTC.

This clone is a singleton in its sample. The rearrangement joins TRBV10-3 to TRBJ2-7; TRBD1 matches at 9 bases. V lost 10 bases and J lost 0; bases outside the gene matches: 7. CDR3 length: 14 amino acids. Germline V gene lookup returns CDR1 ENHRY and CDR2 SYGVKD. This chain's CDR3 is CATWDRESSYEQYF. The DNA for the CDR3 is TGTGCCACCTGGGACAGGGAAAGCTCCTACGAGCAGTACTTC.

This chain links TRBV4-3 with TRBJ1-3; weak D call: TRBD1 (6 bases). The CDR3 runs 15 residues. Germline assignment: CDR1 LGHNA and CDR2 YSLEER. The ends were cut back, 0 bases at V and 9 bases at J, with 15 bases in the middle. CDR3 amino acids: CASSQEGTRGATIYF. The CDR3 DNA is TGCGCCAGCAGCCAAGAAGGGACCCGGGGGGCCACCATATATTTT.